The 2 T cell receptor beta chains given below trace back to one sample, sequenced in a study of cytomegalovirus exposure and HLA in healthy donors. Repertoires were generated with immunoSEQ multiplex PCR, while TCRdb's copy carries only in-frame clones and drops some. Of a few hundred thousand clones in the sample, approximately 90% were seen once. Sequencing used PBMCs. Receptors were obtained from a woman aged 18-30 years in good health and CMV-seronegative.

V is TRBV30 and J is TRBJ2-1; a weak D match, TRBD1 (6 bases). V lost 3 bases to trimming and J lost 6 bases, with 15 bases between them. CDR3 length: 14 residues. Germline V lookup: CDR1 GTSNPN, CDR2 SVGIG (reference sequence). The CDR3 is CAWSGNRVGNEQFF. In nucleotides, the CDR3 is TGTGCCTGGAGCGGTAACAGGGTTGGCAATGAGCAGTTCTTC.

This chain joins TRBV1 and TRBJ2-5; the table's D call, TRBD2, was not checked against the DNA. TRBV1 is shown as a pseudogene. This CDR3 region has 18 residues. The CDR3, as DNA: TGCACCAGCAGCCTTCCTTTTCAGTGGGGGGGGGATCAAGAGACCCAGTACTTC. Protein product: CTSSLPFQWGGDQETQYF.